The 24 T cell receptor beta chains listed next were all sequenced from one sample in a study of blood T cell repertoires in COVID-19. The data were produced by immunoSEQ multiplex PCR, yet TCRdb's version contains in-frame clones alone and is incomplete. The sample has 150,000 to 200,000 clones; about 80% are singletons. Sequences were obtained from PBMCs or T cells enriched from blood (not recorded which). The receptors here all came from a man aged 45-60 years who had recovered from COVID-19.

The rearrangement uses TRBV5-1 and TRBJ1-4, with TRBD1 matching over 11 bases. This CDR3 contains 17 residues. Looked up from germline, CDR1 is SGHRS and CDR2 is YFSETQ. Losses at the gene ends were 1 base for V and 11 bases for J; bases not matched to a gene: 13. Here the CDR3 reads CASSLSGQGAGSGKLFF. The CDR3, as DNA: TGCGCCAGCAGCTTGAGCGGACAGGGGGCGGGAAGTGGGAAACTGTTTTTT.

The chain links TRBV29-1 to TRBJ1-1; TRBD1 is a possible D gene (6 bases). The CDR3 runs to 13 residues. Germline V gives CDR1 SQVTM, CDR2 ANQGSEA. Trimming took off 8 bases at V and 6 bases at J, with 19 bases between the two ends. In DNA, the CDR3 is TGCAGCATTCAATGGGGGCTCGATGCTGAAGCTTTCTTT. It translates to CSIQWGLDAEAFF. Combining the CDR3 with reference TRBV29-1 and TRBJ1-1 gives the whole variable domain SAVISQKPSRDICQRGTSLTIQCQVDSQVTMMFWYRQQPGQSLTLIATANQGSEATYESGFVIDKFPISRPNLTFSTLTVSNMSPEDSSIYLCSIQWGLDAEAFFGQGTRLTVV.

The chain is built from TRBV29-1 and TRBJ2-7; 13 bases match TRBD2. The germline CDR1 and CDR2 sequences are SQVTM and ANQGSEA. V was clipped by 7 bases and J by 7 bases; unmatched bases: 7. The CDR3 sequence is 13 residues long. The chain's CDR3 is CSGRTSGGREQYF. The DNA for the CDR3 is TGCAGCGGGAGGACTAGCGGGGGACGTGAGCAGTACTTC.

The rearrangement links TRBV29-1 to TRBJ1-1, with D uncertain. The germline CDR1 and CDR2 sequences are SQVTM and ANQGSEA. With 6 bases removed from V and 1 base from J, the gap between germline ends came to 15 bases. The CDR3 has 14 amino acids. The CDR3 region is CSVQLWEGNTEAFF. The CDR3 DNA sequence: TGCAGCGTCCAGCTATGGGAGGGGAACACTGAAGCTTTCTTT.

The rearrangement links TRBV5-1 to TRBJ2-1; 7 nucleotides line up with TRBD2. V lost 6 bases, J lost 2 bases, and 14 bases stayed unmatched. Germline CDR1 SGHRS, CDR2 YFSETQ. The CDR3 sequence is 17 residues long. The CDR3 is CASTNPGGEGTYNEQFF. CDR3 nucleotide sequence: TGCGCCAGCACCAACCCTGGGGGGGAGGGCACCTACAATGAGCAGTTCTTC.

Written as DNA, the CDR3 is TGTGCCAGCAGCCACCTCTGGACTGAGGCCCACAATGAGCAGTTCTTC. Protein sequence: CASSHLWTEAHNEQFF. The chain combines TRBV4-2 with TRBJ2-1; D perhaps matches TRBD2 (5 bases). CDR3 size: 16 residues. Trimming cost V 3 bases and J 5 bases, with 17 bases left between them. Looked up from germline, CDR1 is LGHNA and CDR2 is YNFKEQ.

The rearrangement links TRBV27 to TRBJ2-3; 8 positions agree with TRBD1. The CDR3 sequence is 17 residues long. J lost 5 bases, V lost 5 bases, and 15 bases had no gene match. Germline assignment: CDR1 MNHEY and CDR2 SMNVEV (reference sequence). The CDR3 sequence is CASSPRADRGIGDTQYF. The CDR3 bases are TGTGCCAGCAGTCCCCGCGCAGACAGGGGCATTGGAGATACGCAGTATTTT.

The V and J genes are TRBV5-1 and TRBJ2-1, with D possibly being TRBD2 (5 bases). Trimming stripped 0 bases from V and 6 bases from J, with 13 bases between. This CDR3 is 15 amino acids long. The germline CDR1 and CDR2 sequences are SGHRS and YFSETQ. CDR3 bases: TGCGCCAGCAGCTTGGAACTAGTAATAACCAATGAGCAGTTCTTC. Translating it yields CASSLELVITNEQFF. The full variable domain, in which reference TRBV5-1 and TRBJ2-1 provide the parts outside the CDR3, is KAGVTQTPRYLIKTRGQQVTLSCSPISGHRSVSWYQQTPGQGLQFLFEYFSETQRNKGNFPGRFSGRQFSNSRSEMNVSTLELGDSALYLCASSLELVITNEQFFGPGTRLTVL.

The V gene is TRBV5-1, the J gene TRBJ2-4; 12 bases fit TRBD1. V was clipped by 5 bases and J by 6 bases; unmatched bases: 12. The CDR3 loop spans 17 amino acids. Looked up from germline, CDR1 is SGHRS and CDR2 is YFSETQ. The DNA of the CDR3 is TGCGCCAGCAGTTATAGGGACAGGGGGCGCGAGGGAAACATTCAGTACTTC. Encoded protein: CASSYRDRGREGNIQYF.

The V gene is TRBV11-2, the J gene TRBJ2-3, with 9 bases aligning to TRBD1. Germline CDR1 and CDR2: SGHAT and FQNNGV. V lost 5 bases and J lost 7; bases outside the gene matches: 10. The length of the CDR3 is 15 residues. CDR3 region: CASSPRSGQGYTQYF. The CDR3 nucleotides read TGTGCCAGCAGCCCTAGATCGGGACAGGGCTATACGCAGTATTTT.

This clone was seen once. This chain uses TRBV5-1 with TRBJ2-6, with TRBD1 matching over 8 bases. With V trimmed by 1 base and J by 3 bases, 9 bases remained unmatched. The germline V gene encodes CDR1 SGHRS and CDR2 YFSETQ. The CDR3 consists of 18 residues. CDR3 sequence (DNA): TGCGCCAGCAGCTTGTCGGTCAGGGGGCGCGGTGGGGCCAACGTCCTGACTTTC. It specifies CASSLSVRGRGGANVLTF.

Only a few counts were recorded for this clone. This sequence joins TRBV7-2 and TRBJ2-3; 8 bases map to TRBD1. This CDR3 has 12 residues. Germline-derived CDR1 and CDR2 are SGHTA and FQGNSA. V lost 5 bases, J lost 14 bases, and 9 bases stayed unmatched. The CDR3 loop reads CASSLTGAPLYF. CDR3 nucleotides: TGTGCCAGCAGCCTGACAGGGGCCCCCCTGTATTTT.

The gene calls are TRBV28 and TRBJ1-5, with unresolved D. Trimming left V 6 bases short and J 2 bases short, with 11 bases between. CDR3 length: 14 amino acids. CDR1 MDHEN and CDR2 SYDVKM come from the germline V gene. DNA for the CDR3: TGTGCCAGCAGAGAGAGGGTCCGCAATCAGCCCCAGCATTTT. It yields the protein CASRERVRNQPQHF.

V is TRBV3-1 (or the pseudogene TRBV3-2) and J is TRBJ1-2; TRBD1 matches at 8 bases. The ends lost 6 bases at V and 4 bases at J; junction bases unmatched: 7. The CDR3 contains 14 residues. Germline-derived CDR1 and CDR2 are LGHDT and YNNKEL (reference sequence). CDR3 DNA: TGTGCCAGCAGATCAGGACAGGGTCTCTATGGCTACACCTTC. Translating gives CASRSGQGLYGYTF.

The chain couples TRBV18 to TRBJ2-3; 9 bases are shared with TRBD2. The CDR3 sequence is 16 residues long. Germline values: CDR1 KGHSH, CDR2 LQKENI. The ends lost 2 bases at V and 5 bases at J; junction bases unmatched: 8. The CDR3 sequence is CASSPMASGALDTQYF. The CDR3 DNA sequence: TGTGCCAGCTCACCAATGGCTAGCGGGGCCCTAGATACGCAGTATTTT.

This clone was seen repeatedly, ten times or more. The rearrangement uses TRBV11-2 and TRBJ2-7; D perhaps matches TRBD2 (6 bases). The V end was cut by 6 bases, the J end by 6 bases, with 18 bases between. The CDR3 runs to 14 residues. Germline values: CDR1 SGHAT, CDR2 FQNNGV. In DNA, the CDR3 is TGTGCCAGCAGTACATTTGGGAGGTCGGGCGAGCAGTACTTC. Its translation: CASSTFGRSGEQYF.

In its sample, this clone was seen once. The J gene is TRBJ2-3, the V gene TRBV27; D may be TRBD2 (6 bases). CDR1 MNHEY and CDR2 SMNVEV come from the germline V gene (reference sequence). Between the trimmed V and J ends, which lost 5 bases and 6 bases, there was a span of 27 bases. The CDR3 is 18 residues long. The CDR3 sequence is CASSPDIPGRAIGDTQYF. The CDR3 bases are TGTGCCAGCAGTCCCGACATCCCCGGGAGAGCTATAGGCGATACGCAGTATTTT.

This chain joins TRBV19 and TRBJ1-2; maybe TRBD1 (5 bases). The CDR3 extends over 12 amino acids. The V gene's germline CDR1 is LNHDA and CDR2 SQIVND (reference sequence). V was clipped by 4 bases and J by 6 bases, with 9 bases between them. The CDR3 DNA follows: TGTGCCAGTAGTACAGGGTGGGATGGCTACACCTTC. Its translation is CASSTGWDGYTF.

This clone was observed a few times. The chain has TRBV29-1 and TRBJ2-3; D possibly corresponds to TRBD2 (5 bases). The germline V gene has CDR1 SQVTM and CDR2 ANQGSEA. The CDR3 has 13 residues. Trimming shortened V by 8 bases and J by 2 bases, and 14 bases separated the two germline ends. The CDR3 is CSTWSGPTDTQYF. The DNA of the CDR3 is TGCAGCACTTGGAGCGGCCCCACAGATACGCAGTATTTT.

The V gene is TRBV7-8, the J gene TRBJ2-1; 10 nucleotides match TRBD2. Looked up from germline, CDR1 is SGHVS and CDR2 is FQNEAQ. The CDR3 has 16 residues. V lost 1 base and J lost 4; bases outside the gene matches: 4. The CDR3 sequence is CASSLGTSGKYNEQFF. The CDR3 region has the DNA TGTGCCAGCAGCTTAGGGACTAGCGGAAAGTACAATGAGCAGTTCTTC.

The rearrangement links TRBV3-1 (or the pseudogene TRBV3-2) to TRBJ2-5; D is unresolved. The CDR3 is 14 amino acids. Per the germline V gene, CDR1 is LGHDT and CDR2 is YNNKEL (reference sequence). Trimming pared 1 base from V and 4 bases from J, leaving 10 bases between. The CDR3 loop is CASSQGFLGETQYF. CDR3 sequence (DNA): TGTGCCAGCAGCCAAGGATTCCTAGGAGAGACCCAGTACTTC.

This clone was observed once. V and J are TRBV19 and TRBJ2-3; 8 bases are a match to TRBD1. This CDR3 has 19 residues. The germline V gene encodes CDR1 LNHDA and CDR2 SQIVND (reference sequence). The V and J ends lost 7 bases and 1 base, in that order; junction bases with no gene match: 19. The chain's CDR3 is CASTPLRQGRREGTDTQYF. The CDR3 coding sequence is TGTGCCAGTACCCCCCTTAGACAGGGGCGGCGGGAAGGCACAGATACGCAGTATTTT.

This clone showed up just a few times. The V and J genes are TRBV19 and TRBJ1-3; the D gene is possibly TRBD1 (5 bases). The V end lost 7 bases, the J end lost 0 bases, and 16 bases lay between the germline ends. This CDR3 contains 16 residues. Germline V gene lookup returns CDR1 LNHDA and CDR2 SQIVND (reference sequence). The CDR3 sequence: CASTDVRQNSGNTIYF. CDR3 coding DNA: TGTGCCAGTACCGACGTCAGACAGAACTCTGGAAACACCATATATTTT.

This chain uses TRBV19 with TRBJ2-5, with 10 bases identical to TRBD2. This CDR3 contains 16 residues. In germline, CDR1 is LNHDA, CDR2 SQIVND (reference sequence). The V and J ends lost 5 bases and 1 base, in that order; junction bases with no gene match: 7. The CDR3 here is CASSSRLAGSQETQYF. CDR3 in DNA: TGTGCCAGTAGTTCCCGACTAGCGGGCAGCCAAGAGACCCAGTACTTC.